This TCR beta chain is drawn from a study of PD-1 blockade in classical Hodgkin lymphoma. Study summary: Intravenous nivolumab at 3 mg/kg was given to patients every 2 weeks. Whole-study findings and limits: Nivolumab starters within 1 year of ASCT were excluded. Patients newly diagnosed and complete responders had comparable baseline diversity.

The time point denotes: cycle 4 day 1 (C4D1), after more than 5 weeks of nivolumab. After autologous stem cell transplantation all patients relapsed, and prior brentuximab vedotin exposure differed between cohorts. In the case of this clone: Its antigen is unidentified.

In germline, CDR1 is ENHRY, CDR2 SYGVKD. The CDR3 is made up of 12 amino acids. V dropped 4 bases and J dropped 2 bases, with 6 bases sitting between them. Profiled with immunoSEQ multiplex PCR; TCRdb holds only in-frame clones, not every one. The sample includes around 60,000 clones, around nine tenths seen only once; the top ten take 6.5% to 9%. This chain joins TRBV10-3 and TRBJ2-7; D is possibly TRBD1 or TRBD2 (5 bases each). The TCR comes from a human donor with classical Hodgkin lymphoma. This material consisted of peripheral blood mononuclear cells (PBMCs), taken before the fourth cycle of nivolumab. In nucleotides, the CDR3 is TGTGCCATCAGTGGGGGGACCTACGAGCAGTACTTC. Translation gives CAISGGTYEQYF.